The 5 T cell receptor beta chains listed next were all sequenced from one sample in a study of T cell changes during pregnancy in multiple sclerosis. TCRdb's table, derived via immunoSEQ multiplex PCR, lists solely in-frame clones and lacks some. The table records 10,000 to 13,000 clones, around nine tenths of them present only once. The sample here was CD8+ T cells from peripheral blood mononuclear cells, taken in the first trimester of pregnancy. Receptors originate from a female donor in good health, enrolled as a control in a pregnancy study.

This chain uses TRBV27 with TRBJ1-1; D gene unclear. The CDR3 spans 14 residues. Germline V gives CDR1 MNHEY, CDR2 SMNVEV (reference sequence). Trimming removed 7 bases at V and 3 bases at J, with 15 bases between. This CDR3 reads CASTSLMGDTEAFF. The CDR3 DNA reads TGTGCCAGCACCAGTCTGATGGGCGACACTGAAGCTTTCTTT.

This sequence joins TRBV27 and TRBJ2-2; 7 bases align to TRBD2. The CDR3 sequence is 14 residues long. J lost 4 bases, V lost 7 bases, and 6 bases had no gene match. CDR1 is MNHEY, CDR2 SMNVEV, per germline (reference sequence). The CDR3 nucleotides are TGTGCCAGCACCCCGGGGGGAGGCACCGGGGAGCTGTTTTTT. This translates into CASTPGGGTGELFF.

The chain uses TRBV6-5 and TRBJ1-2, with D hard to call. The CDR3 runs 13 residues. Between the trimmed V and J ends, which lost 2 bases and 7 bases, there was a span of 11 bases. The germline gives CDR1 MNHEY, CDR2 SVGAGI. CDR3 sequence reads: CASSYGGNGGYTF. The CDR3 coding sequence is TGTGCCAGCAGTTACGGAGGGAACGGTGGCTACACCTTC.

The V call is TRBV27, the J call TRBJ1-2; 7 nucleotides line up with TRBD1. This CDR3 has 15 amino acids. Germline V gene sequence: CDR1 MNHEY, CDR2 SMNVEV (reference sequence). V trimming: 6 bases; J trimming: 4 bases; junction bases outside the gene matches: 11. CDR3 loop: CASSRQGTARYGYTF. As DNA, the CDR3 is TGTGCCAGCAGCCGACAAGGGACAGCTCGCTATGGCTACACCTTC.

The chain couples TRBV5-4 to TRBJ1-1, with D perhaps matching TRBD1 (6 bases). CDR1 is SGHNT, CDR2 YYREEE, per germline (reference sequence). CDR3 length: 16 amino acids. V lost 4 bases and J lost 1, with 17 bases in between. In DNA, the CDR3 is TGTGCCAGCAGCCCCTTGGACAGATCCCCGAACACTGAAGCTTTCTTT. Translated: CASSPLDRSPNTEAFF. The complete variable domain, with remaining parts taken from reference TRBV5-4 and TRBJ1-1, reads ETGVTQSPTHLIKTRGQQVTLRCSSQSGHNTVSWYQQALGQGPQFIFQYYREEENGRGNFPPRFSGLQFPNYSSELNVNALELDDSALYLCASSPLDRSPNTEAFFGQGTRLTVV.